The following is a T cell receptor (beta chain) sequence with its context. The data derive from a study of blood T cell repertoires in COVID-19. Study-level information: PBMCs, B-cell-depleted T cells, or T cells provided the cDNA or gDNA that made up the material.

The ends lost 0 bases at V and 2 bases at J; junction bases unmatched: 3. CDR1 LGHDT and CDR2 YNNKEL come from the germline V gene (reference sequence). This CDR3 is built from 16 residues. Profiled with immunoSEQ multiplex PCR; TCRdb holds only in-frame clones, not every one. The repertoire includes 45,000 to 55,000 clones, 83% of them detected once, and approximately 5.7% sits in the top ten. The J gene is TRBJ2-3, the V gene TRBV3-1 (or the pseudogene TRBV3-2); 9 positions match TRBD2. The sequence derives from a human donor in a cohort sampled during active COVID-19. Sequencing was performed on peripheral blood. The CDR3 sequence: CASSQDSGGFTDTQYF. Here the CDR3 DNA reads TGTGCCAGCAGCCAAGATAGCGGGGGATTCACAGATACGCAGTATTTT.